The rows below give T cell receptor beta chains drawn from one sample of a study of blood T cell repertoires in COVID-19. Using immunoSEQ multiplex PCR, the repertoire was profiled, and TCRdb retains in-frame clones only, with some absent. The profile shows hundreds of thousands of clones, around 90% of them singletons. The sequenced sample was PBMCs or T cells enriched from blood (not recorded which). Receptors originate from a woman aged 30 to 39 who had recovered from COVID-19. The conserved cysteine and the conserved F or W are not part of the CDR3 here. A row's size may be missing; if present it is once, few, many or a size class.

v_call clone_size cdr3_aa
TRBV19 few ASSIGASPETQY
TRBV28 . ASGRTGGYGGYGYT
TRBV18 . ASSAGTGGSRSYEQY
TRBV7-2 . ASSLAGAPGYT
TRBV5-1 few ASSLGTGLPGELF
TRBV7-8 . ASSLGYSGGNEQF
TRBV18 . ASSLNGGDTEAF
TRBV28 . ASSPGQADYGYT
TRBV30 . AWSSLFRGRGGNTIY
TRBV7-9 once ATRAGYNEQF
TRBV29-1 . SVVGTYMFEAF
TRBV6-5 . ASSWTGGAYEQY
TRBV10-2 few ASSATTSGSGADTQY
TRBV4-3 . ASSQDRKDRTT
TRBV21-1 . ASSKVGSEGRGNYGYT
TRBV7-6 . ASSSAPWQATEAF
TRBV5-4 . ASSFLQGDYGYT
TRBV28 . ASSYTGGSTEAF
TRBV2 . ASSGQGRGEQY
TRBV27 . GTESSYNEQF
TRBV4-1 . ASSPPGLAGGNTGELF
TRBV4-1 . ASSQGLARHYEQY
TRBV18 . ASSYRLNTEAF
TRBV3-1/TRBV3-2 . ASSQDFGGNEQF
TRBV6-2/TRBV6-3 . ASSLQGNRNEQY
TRBV11-2 . ASRAGGGNEQF
TRBV3-1/TRBV3-2 . ASSRGFEAF
TRBV28 few ASRPAGDTEAF
TRBV28 . ASSFARVGTEAF
TRBV9 . ASSVQGIAEAF
TRBV5-1 . ASSLHPRLAVGIQY
TRBV3-1/TRBV3-2 once ASSTRTGGIRFNEKLF
TRBV5-4 . ASSDPRGGATDTQY
TRBV28 . ASSIPRLDQPQH
TRBV28 . ASSPPPRQGSYEQY
TRBV5-4 . ASSSPGLEADTQY